Sequencing of this T cell receptor (beta chain) was carried out in a study of blood T cell repertoires in COVID-19. As for the study in general: Material from acute and convalescent COVID-19 was sourced from the United States, Italy and Spain. In each case, the material was cDNA or gDNA derived from T cells, B-cell-depleted T cells, or PBMCs.

In the authors' workflow: Amplification of reference gene primers provided the estimated nucleated cell counts. Clones were read by immunoSEQ multiplex PCR, and TCRdb kept only the in-frame ones, dropping some. V, J and clone size are those of that table, while D and trimming were read from the DNA. The sample lists some 45,000 clones, 70% to 80% occurring once. The CDR3 is 14 amino acids. CDR1 and CDR2 from the germline V gene are LNHDA and SQIVND (reference sequence). Deletions cut 6 bases from V and 3 bases from J, with 14 bases between. The sequence derives from a man in his sixties or seventies with acute or convalescent COVID-19. The material sequenced was peripheral blood. The V gene is TRBV19, the J gene TRBJ1-1, with D possibly matching TRBD1 (6 bases). CDR3 sequence reads: CASRYYREDTEAFF. As DNA, the CDR3 is TGTGCCAGTAGGTACTACAGGGAAGACACTGAAGCTTTCTTT.